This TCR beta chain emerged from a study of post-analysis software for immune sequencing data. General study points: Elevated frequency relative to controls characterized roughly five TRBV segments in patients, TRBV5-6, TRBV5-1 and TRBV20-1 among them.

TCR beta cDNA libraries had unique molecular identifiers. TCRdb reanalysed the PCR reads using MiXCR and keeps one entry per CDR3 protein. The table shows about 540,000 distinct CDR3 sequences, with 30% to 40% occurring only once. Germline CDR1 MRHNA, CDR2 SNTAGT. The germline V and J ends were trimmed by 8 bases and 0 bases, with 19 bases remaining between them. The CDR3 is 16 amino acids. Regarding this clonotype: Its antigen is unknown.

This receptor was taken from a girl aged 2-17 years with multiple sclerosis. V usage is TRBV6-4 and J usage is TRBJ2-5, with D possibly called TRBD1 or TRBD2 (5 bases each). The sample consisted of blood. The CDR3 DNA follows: TGTGCCAGCGCTCAGCCGGGGCAGGAAGACCAAGAGACCCAGTACTTC. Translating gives CASAQPGQEDQETQYF.